The 6 T cell receptor beta chains listed next were all sequenced from one sample in a study of T cells in Graves' hyperthyroidism and ophthalmopathy. TCR beta CDR3 regions were amplified from RNA. The HTBI primer set served for first-round RT-PCR of the TCR CDR3. Each CDR3 protein is one row after TCRdb ran MiXCR on the multiplex PCR reads. Here the sample spans roughly 840,000 distinct CDR3 sequences, roughly 40% being singletons. The sequenced material came from blood. Source of these receptors: a man aged 18 to 29 with Graves' hyperthyroidism.

This clonotype was seen at least ten times. V and J are TRBV14 and TRBJ1-1; no clear D gene. V was clipped by 1 base and J by 1 base, with 10 bases between them. Germline V CDR1 and CDR2: SGHDN, FVKESK. CDR3 length equals 15 residues. This chain's CDR3 is CASSQGLGWNTEAFF. The CDR3 coding sequence is TGTGCCAGCAGCCAAGGATTAGGGTGGAACACTGAAGCTTTCTTT.

Note on this clonotype: A much bigger clone sits one base away, suggesting this may be a read error. The chain links TRBV24-1 to TRBJ2-2; 8 bases are shared with TRBD2. The trim removed 4 bases at V and 1 base at J, leaving 7 bases unmatched. CDR1 KGHDR and CDR2 SFDVKD come from the germline V gene. CDR3 length: 17 residues. The CDR3 loop reads CATSEALAAKNTGELFF. Here the CDR3 DNA reads TGTGCCACCAGTGAGGCACTAGCGGCTAAGAACACCGGGGAGCTGTTTTTT.

This chain uses TRBV5-1 with TRBJ1-2, with 7 bases that match TRBD1. CDR1 is SGHRS, CDR2 YFSETQ, per germline. CDR3 length equals 16 residues. The trim removed 4 bases at V and 3 bases at J, leaving 12 bases unmatched. CDR3 protein: CASSPDRTRSHYGYTF. The CDR3 DNA sequence: TGCGCCAGCAGCCCGGACAGGACCAGGTCTCACTATGGCTACACCTTC.

Only a few counts were recorded for this clonotype. The gene calls are TRBV6-1 and TRBJ1-1, with 9 bases matching TRBD1. Unmatched junction bases numbered 16, after V lost 5 bases and J lost 12 bases. The CDR3 contains 15 residues. The germline gives CDR1 MNHNS, CDR2 SASEGT. CDR3 amino acids: CASSPLGQGWVQTFF. The CDR3 coding sequence is TGTGCCAGCAGTCCTTTAGGACAGGGGTGGGTCCAGACTTTCTTT.

The gene calls are TRBV4-1 and TRBJ1-6; 7 positions agree with TRBD1. Germline CDR1 is MGHRA and CDR2 is YSYEKL. J was trimmed by 9 bases and V by 4 bases; bases with no gene match: 6. This CDR3 is built from 14 residues. Here the CDR3 DNA reads TGCGCCAGCAGCCGCGGACAGGCGAGTTCACCCCTCCACTTT. Encoded protein: CASSRGQASSPLHF.

This clonotype was seen a handful of times. The chain employs TRBV7-9 and TRBJ2-3; D gene unclear. The V gene's germline CDR1 is SEHNR and CDR2 FQNEAQ (reference sequence). The length of the CDR3 is 12 residues. V was clipped by 5 bases and J by 5 bases, with 8 bases between them. CDR3: CASSGQRDTQYF. The CDR3 nucleotides are TGTGCCAGCAGCGGTCAGAGAGATACGCAGTATTTT. Supplemented by reference TRBV7-9 and TRBJ2-3, the full variable domain reads DTGVSQNPRHKITKRGQNVTFRCDPISEHNRLYWYRQTLGQGPEFLTYFQNEAQLEKSRLLSDRFSAERPKGSFSTLEIQRTEQGDSAMYLCASSGQRDTQYFGPGTRLTVL.